The 10 T cell receptor beta chains in this list originate from one sample, sequenced in a study of blood T cell repertoires in COVID-19. Only in-frame clones appear in the TCRdb table, and some are missing; sequencing was by immunoSEQ multiplex PCR. The sample has approximately 210,000 clones; 83% are singletons. Sequenced material: peripheral blood. These receptors originate from a man aged 50-60 years with active or convalescent COVID-19.

For the CDR3, the DNA is TGTGCCAGCAGCTACCGGACAGAGAACACTGAAGCTTTCTTT. It yields the protein CASSYRTENTEAFF. The V call is TRBV6-5, the J call TRBJ1-1, with D maybe TRBD1 (6 bases). The germline V and J ends were trimmed by 6 bases and 1 base, with 12 bases remaining between them. The germline V gene has CDR1 MNHEY and CDR2 SVGAGI. The CDR3 consists of 14 residues.

The rearrangement uses TRBV7-2 and TRBJ2-7, with a possible D match to TRBD2 (7 bases). Germline V CDR1 and CDR2: SGHTA, FQGNSA. The V gene lost 6 bases and the J gene lost 7 bases, with 19 bases spanning the gap. The CDR3 runs to 14 residues. As DNA, the CDR3 is TGTGCCAGCAGGGGAGGCGGGGGCCCCTCGGAGCAGTACTTC. It yields the protein CASRGGGGPSEQYF.

The genes are TRBV28 and TRBJ2-6; a possible D gene is TRBD1 (6 bases). Trimming removed 5 bases from V and 2 bases from J, with 19 bases in between. The CDR3 is made up of 18 amino acids. From germline, CDR1 is MDHEN and CDR2 SYDVKM. CDR3 amino acids: CASSDLSGTMPGANVLTF. The CDR3 region has the DNA TGTGCCAGCAGTGACTTATCGGGGACAATGCCTGGGGCCAACGTCCTGACTTTC.

The chain is built from TRBV12-3 or TRBV12-4 and TRBJ1-1; D is ambiguous. The germline V and J ends were trimmed by 6 bases and 1 base, with 9 bases remaining between them. The CDR3 sequence is 13 residues long. CDR3 sequence reads: CASSRTPNTEAFF. CDR3 nucleotide sequence: TGTGCCAGCAGCCGTACACCGAACACTGAAGCTTTCTTT.

The chain joins TRBV30 to TRBJ1-2; tentatively, D is TRBD1 (6 bases). CDR1 and CDR2 (germline): GTSNPN, SVGIG (reference sequence). V shed 3 bases and J shed 5 bases, with 16 bases lying between them. This CDR3 comprises 14 residues. CDR3 amino acids: CAWSDDRRPYGYTF. In DNA, the CDR3 is TGTGCCTGGAGCGACGACAGGCGTCCTTATGGCTACACCTTC.

The genes are TRBV7-9 and TRBJ1-6; D not resolved. There are 15 residues in the CDR3. The V and J ends lost 7 bases and 9 bases respectively, with 19 bases between them. Germline CDR1 and CDR2: SEHNR and FQNEAQ (reference sequence). This chain's CDR3 is CASTSLGGKGSPLHF. The CDR3 DNA reads TGTGCCAGCACCTCTTTGGGAGGGAAGGGTTCACCCCTCCACTTT. Using reference TRBV7-9 and TRBJ1-6 for the parts outside the CDR3, the full variable domain is DTGVSQNPRHKITKRGQNVTFRCDPISEHNRLYWYRQTLGQGPEFLTYFQNEAQLEKSRLLSDRFSAERPKGSFSTLEIQRTEQGDSAMYLCASTSLGGKGSPLHFGNGTRLTVT.

This clone was seen a handful of times. The chain couples TRBV27 to TRBJ2-2; no clear D gene. There are 12 residues in the CDR3. CDR1 MNHEY and CDR2 SMNVEV come from the germline V gene (reference sequence). The germline V and J ends were trimmed by 3 bases and 6 bases, with 5 bases remaining between them. The CDR3, as DNA: TGTGCCAGCAGTTTTTCGGCCGGGGAGCTGTTTTTT. Amino acids: CASSFSAGELFF.

The chain has TRBV4-1 and TRBJ1-2, with a tentative D call TRBD1 (6 bases). Germline lookup yields CDR1 MGHRA and CDR2 YSYEKL. This CDR3 is built from 16 residues. The V gene lost 4 bases and the J gene lost 4 bases, with 19 bases spanning the gap. CDR3 bases: TGCGCCAGCAGCCGCCTACAGGGAGCAGAGGGCTATGGCTACACCTTC. Translated, it gives CASSRLQGAEGYGYTF.

The chain has TRBV25-1 and TRBJ1-2, with 7 bases identical to TRBD1. CDR3 size: 14 residues. Germline trimming cut 7 bases from V and 4 bases from J; bases unmatched to any gene: 9. Germline values: CDR1 MGHDK, CDR2 SYGVNS. The CDR3 coding sequence is TGTGCCAGCACGTGGGACAGCGAGACCTATGGCTACACCTTC. Translating gives CASTWDSETYGYTF.

The chain combines TRBV19 with TRBJ1-2; TRBD1 agrees at 7 bases. Germline V lookup: CDR1 LNHDA, CDR2 SQIVND (reference sequence). J lost 6 bases, V lost 8 bases, and 21 bases had no gene match. The CDR3 has 17 residues. The CDR3 is CASGSLESTGAGHGYTF. CDR3 sequence (DNA): TGTGCCAGTGGTAGTCTGGAATCCACAGGGGCCGGGCATGGCTACACCTTC.